This T cell receptor beta chain is from a study of cytomegalovirus exposure and HLA in healthy donors. General study findings and limits: TCR beta V- and J-gene trimming, according to a later analysis, was linked to a missense DCLRE1C variant. The majority of CMV-associated TCR beta chains were reported as apparently HLA-restricted in a later analysis. Rare TCR sequences dominated, though some public TCRs recurred in many donors. After further analysis at a later stage, 16,951 TCR beta sequences were associated with HLA alleles at 0.05 false discovery rate.

The study ran its PCR with 60 Vbeta and 13 Jbeta primers. Sequenced by immunoSEQ multiplex PCR; TCRdb stores in-frame clones only, minus some. This table has roughly 150,000 clones, 75% to 90% appearing once. Germline V gives CDR1 MNHEY, CDR2 SMNVEV (reference sequence). The CDR3 length is 18 residues. Unmatched junction bases numbered 8, after V lost 1 base and J lost 2 bases. Note on this clone: Its antigen is undetermined.

The rearrangement links TRBV27 to TRBJ2-6; 7 nucleotides align to TRBD1. Sequencing input: PBMCs. The sequence derives from a female donor in good health and CMV-seronegative. The CDR3 DNA reads as TGTGCCAGCAGTTTATTAGACGGGACAGCACCTGGGGCCAACGTCCTGACTTTC. This codes for CASSLLDGTAPGANVLTF.